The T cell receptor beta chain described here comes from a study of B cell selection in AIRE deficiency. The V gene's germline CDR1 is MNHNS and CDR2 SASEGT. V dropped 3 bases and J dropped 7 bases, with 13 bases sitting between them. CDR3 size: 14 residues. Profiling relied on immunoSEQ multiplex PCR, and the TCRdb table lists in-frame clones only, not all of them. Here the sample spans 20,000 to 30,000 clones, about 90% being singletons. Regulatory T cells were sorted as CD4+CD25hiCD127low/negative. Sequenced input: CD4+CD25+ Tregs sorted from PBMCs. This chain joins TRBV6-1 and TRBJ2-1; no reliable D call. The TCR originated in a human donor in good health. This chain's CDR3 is CASSDWVIGNEQFF. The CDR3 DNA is TGTGCCAGCAGTGATTGGGTAATAGGGAATGAGCAGTTCTTC.